The 10 T cell receptor beta chains below were found in one sample sequenced in a study of identifying expanded T cells in peripheral blood. Profiling relied on immunoSEQ multiplex PCR, and the TCRdb table lists in-frame clones only, not all of them. The data hold 95,000 to 100,000 clones, with roughly nine tenths observed a single time. Sequenced material: blood. The receptors were sampled from a person aged 18 to 70 in good health.

The chain is built from TRBV6-5 and TRBJ1-1; no clear D. Germline V lookup: CDR1 MNHEY, CDR2 SVGAGI. Trimming removed 2 bases at V and 7 bases at J, with 17 bases between. This CDR3 has 15 amino acids. The CDR3 spells CASSYHLSRTSEAFF. The CDR3 region has the DNA TGTGCCAGCAGTTACCATCTTTCCAGGACGAGTGAAGCTTTCTTT.

The chain couples TRBV27 to TRBJ1-2; possible D gene TRBD1, 5 bases. CDR3 length: 15 residues. Trimming removed 5 bases at V and 8 bases at J, with 21 bases between. Per germline, CDR1 MNHEY and CDR2 SMNVEV (reference sequence). The CDR3 nucleotides read TGTGCCAGCAGTCAATCTGGGACGGGGAGATGGGGCTACACCTTC. Its translation: CASSQSGTGRWGYTF.

CDR3 bases: TGCAGCGTTGGGGCAGGGGGGCGTCGATACGAGCAGTACTTC. This sequence encodes CSVGAGGRRYEQYF. This sequence joins TRBV29-1 and TRBJ2-7, with D tentatively TRBD1 (7 bases). This CDR3 is built from 14 residues. CDR1 SQVTM and CDR2 ANQGSEA come from the germline V gene. V was clipped by 4 bases and J by 4 bases, with 17 bases between them.

There are a few counts of this clone. The V call is TRBV5-4, the J call TRBJ2-3; a weak D match, TRBD2 (6 bases). This CDR3 is built from 15 residues. Trimming stripped 4 bases from V and 3 bases from J, with 15 bases between. The germline V gene has CDR1 SGHNT and CDR2 YYREEE (reference sequence). The CDR3 region is CASSPRVGRTDTQYF. Written as DNA, the CDR3 is TGTGCCAGCAGCCCCAGGGTGGGGAGGACAGATACGCAGTATTTT.

A few counts support this clone. The chain couples TRBV7-2 to TRBJ2-5; 8 nucleotides agree with TRBD2. This CDR3 has 16 residues. The germline V gene has CDR1 SGHTA and CDR2 FQGNSA. V was pared by 4 bases and J by 5 bases, with 12 bases of the junction left unmatched. CDR3 sequence (DNA): TGTGCCAGCAGCTCCCCTCCCGGGGGGGTCCGTGAGACCCAGTACTTC. Encoded protein: CASSSPPGGVRETQYF.

In this sample, this clone turned up a few times. The chain joins TRBV29-1 to TRBJ2-3, with 14 bases fitting TRBD2. After removal of 7 bases from V and 6 bases from J, the junction contained 9 bases not matched to a gene. This CDR3 spans 15 amino acids. The germline gives CDR1 SQVTM, CDR2 ANQGSEA. For the CDR3, the DNA is TGCAGCGCTGGAGGACTAGCGGGGGGTGCTGATACGCAGTATTTT. Its translation is CSAGGLAGGADTQYF.

CDR3 in amino acids: CASSAPGQGDNEQFF. The CDR3, as DNA: TGTGCCAGCAGCGCACCGGGACAGGGGGACAATGAGCAGTTCTTC. The chain is built from TRBV6-4 and TRBJ2-1, with 11 bases aligning to TRBD1. V dropped 6 bases and J dropped 5; count of bases not matched to a gene: 6. Germline values: CDR1 MRHNA, CDR2 SNTAGT. The CDR3 length is 15 residues.

J is TRBJ1-2 and V is TRBV27, with unresolved D. Deletions cut 0 bases from V and 7 bases from J, with 12 bases between. Looked up from germline, CDR1 is MNHEY and CDR2 is SMNVEV (reference sequence). The CDR3 is 14 residues long. CDR3: CASSLSPATSGYTF. CDR3 in DNA: TGTGCCAGCAGTTTATCTCCGGCTACATCTGGCTACACCTTC.

This sequence joins TRBV29-1 and TRBJ2-2; D is unclear. V gave up 6 bases and J gave up 3 bases, with 8 bases separating them. The CDR3 totals 12 residues. Germline lookup yields CDR1 SQVTM and CDR2 ANQGSEA. Here the CDR3 DNA reads TGCAGCGTCCTCAGTTACACCGGGGAGCTGTTTTTT. Translating gives CSVLSYTGELFF.

The CDR3 is CASSPPRMRRYEQYF. CDR3 nucleotide sequence: TGTGCCAGCAGTCCCCCTAGGATGAGGCGCTACGAGCAGTACTTC. The J gene is TRBJ2-7, the V gene TRBV28; unclear D gene. CDR1 is MDHEN, CDR2 SYDVKM, per germline. The CDR3 has 15 residues. V gave up 5 bases and J gave up 3 bases, with 17 bases separating them. Full variable domain (remainder filled in from reference TRBV28 and TRBJ2-7): DVKVTQSSRYLVKRTGEKVFLECVQDMDHENMFWYRQDPGLGLRLIYFSYDVKMKEKGDIPEGYSVSREKKERFSLILESASTNQTSMYLCASSPPRMRRYEQYFGPGTRLTVT.